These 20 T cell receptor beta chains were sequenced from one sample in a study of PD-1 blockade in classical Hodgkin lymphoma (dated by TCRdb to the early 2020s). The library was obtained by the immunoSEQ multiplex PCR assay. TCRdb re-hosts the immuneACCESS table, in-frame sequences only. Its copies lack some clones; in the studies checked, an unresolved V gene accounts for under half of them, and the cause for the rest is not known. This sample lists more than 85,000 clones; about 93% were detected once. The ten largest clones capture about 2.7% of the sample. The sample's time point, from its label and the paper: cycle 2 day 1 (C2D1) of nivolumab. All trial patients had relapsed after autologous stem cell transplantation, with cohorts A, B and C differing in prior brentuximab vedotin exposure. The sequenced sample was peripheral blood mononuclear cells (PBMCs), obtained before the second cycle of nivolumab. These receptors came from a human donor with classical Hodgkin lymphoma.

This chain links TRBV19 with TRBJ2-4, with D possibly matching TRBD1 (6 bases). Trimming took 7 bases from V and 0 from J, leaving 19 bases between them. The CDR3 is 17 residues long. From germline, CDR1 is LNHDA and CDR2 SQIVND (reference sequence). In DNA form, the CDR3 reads TGTGCCAGTAACTCGAGGGGGAGCGGTCTAGCCAAAAACATTCAGTACTTC. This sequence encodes CASNSRGSGLAKNIQYF.

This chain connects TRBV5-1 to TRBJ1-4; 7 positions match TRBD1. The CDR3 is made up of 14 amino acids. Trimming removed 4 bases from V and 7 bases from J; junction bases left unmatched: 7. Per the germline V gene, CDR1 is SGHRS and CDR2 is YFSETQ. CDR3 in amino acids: CASSRDRVGEKLFF. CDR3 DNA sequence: TGCGCCAGCAGCCGTGACAGGGTCGGTGAAAAACTGTTTTTT.

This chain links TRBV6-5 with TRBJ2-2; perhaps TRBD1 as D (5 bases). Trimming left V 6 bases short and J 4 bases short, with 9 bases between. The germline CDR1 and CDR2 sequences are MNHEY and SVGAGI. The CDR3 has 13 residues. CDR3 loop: CASRAGRTGELFF. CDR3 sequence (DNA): TGTGCCAGCAGGGCAGGGCGCACCGGGGAGCTGTTTTTT.

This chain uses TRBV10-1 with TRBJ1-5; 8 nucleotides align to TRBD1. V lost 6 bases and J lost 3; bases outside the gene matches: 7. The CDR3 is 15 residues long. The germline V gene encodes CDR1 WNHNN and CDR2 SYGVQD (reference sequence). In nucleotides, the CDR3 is TGCGCCAGCAGGCCCCAGGGGGCCCTCAATCAGCCCCAGCATTTT. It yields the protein CASRPQGALNQPQHF.

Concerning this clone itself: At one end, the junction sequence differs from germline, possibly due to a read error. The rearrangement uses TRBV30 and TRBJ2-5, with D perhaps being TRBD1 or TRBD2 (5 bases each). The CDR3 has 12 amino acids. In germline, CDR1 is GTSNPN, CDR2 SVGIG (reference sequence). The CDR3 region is CVWTGRGGTQYF. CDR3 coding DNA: TGTGTCTGGACCGGACGGGGCGGGACCCAGTACTTC.

The CDR3 sequence: CASSLGLAGYEQFF. CDR3 DNA: TGTGCCAGCTCACTGGGACTAGCTGGGTATGAGCAGTTCTTC. The chain links TRBV18 to TRBJ2-1, with 9 bases lining up with TRBD2. Germline V gene lookup returns CDR1 KGHSH and CDR2 LQKENI. CDR3 length: 14 residues. J was trimmed by 8 bases and V by 4 bases; bases with no gene match: 6. Filled out from reference TRBV18 and TRBJ2-1, the complete variable domain reads NAGVMQNPRHLVRRRGQEARLRCSPMKGHSHVYWYRQLPEEGLKFMVYLQKENIIDESGMPKERFSAEFPKEGPSILRIQQVVRGDSAAYFCASSLGLAGYEQFFGPGTRLTVL.

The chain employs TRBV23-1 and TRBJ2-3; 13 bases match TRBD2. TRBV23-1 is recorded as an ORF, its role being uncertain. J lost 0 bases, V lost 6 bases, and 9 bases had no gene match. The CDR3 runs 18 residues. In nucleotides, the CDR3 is TGCGCCAGCAGCCCTGGACTAGCGGGAGTCCCAAGCACAGATACGCAGTATTTT. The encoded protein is CASSPGLAGVPSTDTQYF.

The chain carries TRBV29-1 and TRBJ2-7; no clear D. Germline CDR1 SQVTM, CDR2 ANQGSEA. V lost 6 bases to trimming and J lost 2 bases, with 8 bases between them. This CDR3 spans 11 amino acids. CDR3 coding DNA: TGCAGCGTCGGTGGGACCTACGAGCAGTACTTC. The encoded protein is CSVGGTYEQYF.

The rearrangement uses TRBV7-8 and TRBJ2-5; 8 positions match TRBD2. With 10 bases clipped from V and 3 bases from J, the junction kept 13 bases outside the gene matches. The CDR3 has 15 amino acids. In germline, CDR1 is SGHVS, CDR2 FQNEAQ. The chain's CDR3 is CAIHLGGGEEETQYF. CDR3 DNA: TGTGCCATCCATCTCGGGGGGGGCGAAGAAGAGACCCAGTACTTC.

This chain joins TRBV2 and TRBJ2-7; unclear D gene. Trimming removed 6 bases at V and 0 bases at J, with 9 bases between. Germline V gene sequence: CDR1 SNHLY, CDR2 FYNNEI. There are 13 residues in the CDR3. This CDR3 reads CASREHHSYEQYF. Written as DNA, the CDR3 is TGTGCCAGCAGAGAACATCACTCCTACGAGCAGTACTTC.

CDR3 sequence (DNA): TGTGCCAGCAGCCGAAGTGGAGCGGGAGGGGGGAATGAGCAGTTCTTC. This sequence encodes CASSRSGAGGGNEQFF. V is TRBV4-2 and J is TRBJ2-1; 10 bases line up with TRBD2. Losses at the gene ends were 4 bases for V and 7 bases for J; bases not matched to a gene: 10. Looked up from germline, CDR1 is LGHNA and CDR2 is YNFKEQ. The CDR3 runs 16 residues.

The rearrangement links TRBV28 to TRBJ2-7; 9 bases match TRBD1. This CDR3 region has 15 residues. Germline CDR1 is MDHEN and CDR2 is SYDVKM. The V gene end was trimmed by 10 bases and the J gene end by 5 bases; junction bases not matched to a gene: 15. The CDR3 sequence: CATHPFGTGKHEQYF. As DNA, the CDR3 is TGTGCCACCCACCCCTTCGGGACAGGGAAACACGAGCAGTACTTC.

The CDR3: CASSPGTVYGYTF. CDR3 bases: TGTGCCAGCAGTCCTGGGACAGTATATGGCTACACCTTC. The chain employs TRBV27 and TRBJ1-2; 7 bases are shared with TRBD1. The CDR3 is 13 amino acids. V lost 5 bases and J lost 5; bases outside the gene matches: 5. CDR1 and CDR2 from the germline V gene are MNHEY and SMNVEV (reference sequence).

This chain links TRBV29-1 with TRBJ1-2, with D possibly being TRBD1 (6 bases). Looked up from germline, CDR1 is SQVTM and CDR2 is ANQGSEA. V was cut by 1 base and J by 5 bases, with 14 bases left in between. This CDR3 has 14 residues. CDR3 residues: CSVEGIPGEYGYTF. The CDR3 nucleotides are TGCAGCGTTGAAGGCATTCCAGGGGAATATGGCTACACCTTC.

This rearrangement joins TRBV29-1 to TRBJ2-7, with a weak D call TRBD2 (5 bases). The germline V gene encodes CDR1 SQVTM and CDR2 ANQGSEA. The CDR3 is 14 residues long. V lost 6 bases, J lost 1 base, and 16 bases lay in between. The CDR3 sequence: CSVPGGPTSYEQYF. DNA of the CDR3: TGCAGCGTCCCCGGCGGGCCTACTTCCTACGAGCAGTACTTC.

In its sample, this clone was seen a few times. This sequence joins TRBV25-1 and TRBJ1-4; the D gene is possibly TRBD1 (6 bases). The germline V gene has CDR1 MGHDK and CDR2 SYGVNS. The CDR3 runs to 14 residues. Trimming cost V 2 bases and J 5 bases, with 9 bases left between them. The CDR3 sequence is CASSEGQTNEKLFF. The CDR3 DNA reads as TGTGCCAGCAGTGAAGGACAGACGAATGAAAAACTGTTTTTT.

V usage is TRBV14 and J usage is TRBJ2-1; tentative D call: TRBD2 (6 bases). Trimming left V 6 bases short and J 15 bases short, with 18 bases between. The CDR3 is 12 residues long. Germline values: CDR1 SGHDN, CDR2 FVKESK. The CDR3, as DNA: TGTGCCAGCAGTATAGCGGCCTACAATTTGTTCTTC. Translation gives CASSIAAYNLFF.

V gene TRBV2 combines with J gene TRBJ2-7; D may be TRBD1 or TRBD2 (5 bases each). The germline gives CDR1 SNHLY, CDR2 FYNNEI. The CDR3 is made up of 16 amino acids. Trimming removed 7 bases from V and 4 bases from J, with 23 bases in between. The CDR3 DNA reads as TGTGCCAGCAAACCTTCGGCAGGGCCAGAGGGGTACGAGCAGTACTTC. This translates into CASKPSAGPEGYEQYF.

The CDR3 loop reads CASSPPGGHEQYF. CDR3 nucleotide sequence: TGTGCCAGCAGTCCGCCGGGTGGCCACGAGCAGTACTTC. J is TRBJ2-7 and V is TRBV28; no clear D. The CDR3 length is 13 residues. Germline values: CDR1 MDHEN, CDR2 SYDVKM. Trimming pared 5 bases from V and 5 bases from J, leaving 13 bases between. Supplemented by reference TRBV28 and TRBJ2-7, the full variable domain reads DVKVTQSSRYLVKRTGEKVFLECVQDMDHENMFWYRQDPGLGLRLIYFSYDVKMKEKGDIPEGYSVSREKKERFSLILESASTNQTSMYLCASSPPGGHEQYFGPGTRLTVT.

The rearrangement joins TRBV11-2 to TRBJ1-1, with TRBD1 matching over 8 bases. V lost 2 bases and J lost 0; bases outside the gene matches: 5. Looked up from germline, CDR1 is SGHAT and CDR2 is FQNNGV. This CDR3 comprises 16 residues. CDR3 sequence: CASSLSGGNLNTEAFF. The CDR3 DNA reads TGTGCCAGCAGCTTATCAGGGGGCAACTTGAACACTGAAGCTTTCTTT.